Each of the 15 T cell receptor beta chains below was sequenced from the same sample in a study of cytomegalovirus exposure and HLA in healthy donors. The PCR made use of 60 Vbeta and 13 Jbeta primers. The assay was immunoSEQ multiplex PCR, and TCRdb's table has in-frame clones only and misses some. The table has about 160,000 clones, about three quarters seen once. Sequencing used PBMCs. The receptors shown here come from a woman in her twenties or thirties in good health and CMV-seronegative.

This clone was recorded a few times. The chain has TRBV9 and TRBJ2-7; a weak D match, TRBD2 (6 bases). V lost 0 bases, J lost 4 bases, and 11 bases lay in between. This CDR3 is 14 amino acids long. Germline V gene sequence: CDR1 SGDLS, CDR2 YYNGEE. The CDR3 loop reads CASSVGVGGYEQYF. For the CDR3, the DNA is TGTGCCAGCAGCGTAGGGGTGGGGGGTTACGAGCAGTACTTC.

The rearrangement links TRBV30 to TRBJ2-1; 9 bases are a match to TRBD2. Germline trimming cut 3 bases from V and 6 bases from J; bases unmatched to any gene: 9. The germline CDR1 and CDR2 sequences are GTSNPN and SVGIG (reference sequence). CDR3 size: 15 residues. CDR3 in DNA: TGTGCCTGGAGGGCCGGGACTAGCTTCCTCAATGAGCAGTTCTTC. It codes for CAWRAGTSFLNEQFF.

This clone was seen only a few times. This same CDR3 is encoded by further DNA sequences in the sample. J is TRBJ1-1 and V is TRBV13; D gene ambiguous. Trimming removed 5 bases from V and 1 base from J, with 17 bases in between. The CDR3 has 16 amino acids. Germline V gene data show CDR1 as PRHDT and CDR2 as FYEKMQ (reference sequence). The CDR3 DNA reads TGTGCCAGCAGCCCAACCGGTGTTCGGGGGAACACTGAAGCTTTCTTT. Its protein product is CASSPTGVRGNTEAFF.

This clone has just one count. The chain is built from TRBV15 and TRBJ1-4; no clear D gene. CDR3 length: 15 amino acids. Germline CDR1 LNHNV, CDR2 YYDKDF (reference sequence). The V gene lost 0 bases and the J gene lost 8 bases, with 13 bases spanning the gap. CDR3 DNA sequence: TGTGCCACCAGCAGAGATAACCAAAGAGGGGAAAAACTGTTTTTT. Its translation: CATSRDNQRGEKLFF. The full variable domain, completed using reference TRBV15 and TRBJ1-4, is DAMVIQNPRYQVTQFGKPVTLSCSQTLNHNVMYWYQQKSSQAPKLLFHYYDKDFNNEADTPDNFQSRRPNTSFCFLDIRSPGLGDTAMYLCATSRDNQRGEKLFFGSGTQLSVL.

The chain couples TRBV4-3 to TRBJ2-2; 8 positions agree with TRBD2. Trimming removed 2 bases from V and 8 bases from J; junction bases left unmatched: 13. The length of the CDR3 is 17 residues. CDR1 and CDR2 from the germline V gene are LGHNA and YSLEER. The CDR3 DNA sequence: TGCGCCAGCAGCCAACTTAGCAAGCGGGAGACGAAAGGGGAGCTGTTTTTT. Encoded protein: CASSQLSKRETKGELFF.

The chain has TRBV6-6 and TRBJ2-7, with TRBD1 identical over 8 bases. The CDR3 is made up of 15 amino acids. The V gene end was trimmed by 3 bases and the J gene end by 0 bases; junction bases not matched to a gene: 4. Germline values: CDR1 MNHNY, CDR2 SVGAGI (reference sequence). The DNA for the CDR3 is TGTGCCAGCAGTTATCGACAGGGGAGCTCCTACGAGCAGTACTTC. The encoded protein is CASSYRQGSSYEQYF.

J is TRBJ2-7 and V is TRBV14; 11 nucleotides match TRBD1. Germline V gives CDR1 SGHDN, CDR2 FVKESK. This CDR3 is built from 16 residues. The junction had 5 bases not matched to a gene; V was cut back by 0 bases and J by 4 bases. The CDR3 DNA reads as TGTGCCAGCAGCCAAGACCCGGGACAGGGGGAGTACGAGCAGTACTTC. Its translation is CASSQDPGQGEYEQYF.

This rearrangement joins TRBV28 to TRBJ1-5; D not resolved. Germline CDR1 is MDHEN and CDR2 is SYDVKM. This CDR3 contains 15 residues. The V end was cut by 1 base, the J end by 5 bases, with 12 bases between. As DNA, the CDR3 is TGTGCCAGCAGTTTATCCCCATCGTTAGATCAGCCCCAGCATTTT. Amino acids: CASSLSPSLDQPQHF.

This clone was counted a few times. In the same sample, other DNA sequences code for this CDR3. V and J are TRBV30 and TRBJ1-1; maybe TRBD1 (6 bases). The CDR3 runs 12 residues. Between the trimmed V and J ends, which lost 0 bases and 6 bases, there was a span of 8 bases. From germline, CDR1 is GTSNPN and CDR2 SVGIG (reference sequence). CDR3 in amino acids: CAWSVNRAEAFF. In DNA form, the CDR3 reads TGTGCCTGGAGTGTGAACAGGGCTGAAGCTTTCTTT.

V gene TRBV7-2 combines with J gene TRBJ1-4; 7 positions agree with TRBD1. The V gene's germline CDR1 is SGHTA and CDR2 FQGNSA. The ends lost 3 bases at V and 2 bases at J; junction bases unmatched: 0. This CDR3 contains 14 residues. The CDR3 bases are TGTGCCAGCAGCTTCAGGGGGACTAATGAAAAACTGTTTTTT. Translation gives CASSFRGTNEKLFF.

This chain uses TRBV7-2 with TRBJ1-5; possible D gene TRBD1, 6 bases. This CDR3 spans 14 amino acids. Germline V CDR1 and CDR2: SGHTA, FQGNSA. Trimming removed 3 bases from V and 4 bases from J, with 10 bases in between. The CDR3 sequence: CASSFSGTNQPQHF. For the CDR3, the DNA is TGTGCCAGCAGCTTTTCCGGGACAAATCAGCCCCAGCATTTT.

The V call is TRBV7-9, the J call TRBJ1-1, with D uncertain. Per germline, CDR1 SEHNR and CDR2 FQNEAQ (reference sequence). V was pared by 3 bases and J by 0 bases, with 11 bases between. The CDR3 extends over 15 amino acids. CDR3 sequence reads: CASSFVTPVNTEAFF. The CDR3 DNA reads as TGTGCCAGCAGCTTCGTTACCCCGGTGAACACTGAAGCTTTCTTT.

The chain uses TRBV4-3 and TRBJ2-3, with D possibly being TRBD2 (5 bases). CDR1 is LGHNA, CDR2 YSLEER, per germline. The length of the CDR3 is 15 residues. The V end lost 0 bases, the J end lost 1 base, and 8 bases lay between the germline ends. The CDR3 is CASSQEAAGTDTQYF. CDR3 nucleotide sequence: TGCGCCAGCAGCCAAGAAGCGGCGGGCACAGATACGCAGTATTTT.

The gene calls are TRBV7-2 and TRBJ2-1, with unresolved D. From germline, CDR1 is SGHTA and CDR2 FQGNSA. The CDR3 contains 16 residues. Trimming removed 3 bases from V and 0 bases from J, with 12 bases in between. CDR3 region: CASSFTALSSYNEQFF. The CDR3 coding sequence is TGTGCCAGCAGCTTTACTGCCCTGAGCTCCTACAATGAGCAGTTCTTC. Based on the CDR3 plus reference TRBV7-2 and TRBJ2-1, the full variable domain is GAGVSQSPSNKVTEKGKDVELRCDPISGHTALYWYRQSLGQGLEFLIYFQGNSAPDKSGLPSDRFSAERTGGSVSTLTIQRTQQEDSAVYLCASSFTALSSYNEQFFGPGTRLTVL.

The chain links TRBV11-2 to TRBJ1-2; D is possibly TRBD1 (6 bases). The germline CDR1 and CDR2 sequences are SGHAT and FQNNGV. With 7 bases removed from V and 0 bases from J, the gap between germline ends came to 15 bases. The CDR3 runs 15 residues. The CDR3 DNA follows: TGTGCCAGCACCCGGACAGCTCTGGCTAACTATGGCTACACCTTC. This gives the protein CASTRTALANYGYTF.